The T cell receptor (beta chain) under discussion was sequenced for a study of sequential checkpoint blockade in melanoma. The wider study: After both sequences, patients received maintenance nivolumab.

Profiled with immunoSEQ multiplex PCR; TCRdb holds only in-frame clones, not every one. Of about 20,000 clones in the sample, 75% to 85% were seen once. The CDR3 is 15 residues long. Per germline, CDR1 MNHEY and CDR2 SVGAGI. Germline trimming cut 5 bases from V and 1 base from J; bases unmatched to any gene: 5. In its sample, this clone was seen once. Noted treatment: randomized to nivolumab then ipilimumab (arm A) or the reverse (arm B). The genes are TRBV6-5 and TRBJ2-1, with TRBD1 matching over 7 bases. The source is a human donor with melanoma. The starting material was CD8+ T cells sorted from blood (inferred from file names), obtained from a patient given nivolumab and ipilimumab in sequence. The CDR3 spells CASSQGQSSYNEQFF. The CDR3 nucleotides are TGTGCCAGCAGTCAGGGACAGAGTTCCTACAATGAGCAGTTCTTC.